This T cell receptor (beta chain) emerged from a study of shared clonotypes between healthy human individuals. Study outcomes and limitations: The generation probabilities recorded for non-shared clonotypes fell below those of clonotypes shared by all four donors. Rarefaction demonstrated incomplete sorted-subset sequencing despite large depth.

Germline lookup yields CDR1 ENHRY and CDR2 SYGVKD. J lost 8 bases, V lost 3 bases, and 7 bases had no gene match. This CDR3 spans 16 amino acids. Running of the assay took place at deep level. The assay was immunoSEQ multiplex PCR, and TCRdb's table has in-frame clones only and misses some. The data show approximately 2.1 million clones, 85% to 95% seen once. For this clone: The target antigen is unknown.

The rearrangement joins TRBV10-3 to TRBJ2-1, with 13 bases fitting TRBD2. The clonotype comes from a man aged 18 to 29 in good health. Some clones in this sample may be carry-over from other donors' samples. Sequenced: naive CD4+ T cells from PBMCs. Subset: CD45RA+ positively selected. The CDR3 reads CAISDSKTSGRYEQFF. The CDR3 DNA reads as TGTGCCATCAGTGATTCTAAGACTAGCGGGAGGTATGAGCAGTTCTTC.